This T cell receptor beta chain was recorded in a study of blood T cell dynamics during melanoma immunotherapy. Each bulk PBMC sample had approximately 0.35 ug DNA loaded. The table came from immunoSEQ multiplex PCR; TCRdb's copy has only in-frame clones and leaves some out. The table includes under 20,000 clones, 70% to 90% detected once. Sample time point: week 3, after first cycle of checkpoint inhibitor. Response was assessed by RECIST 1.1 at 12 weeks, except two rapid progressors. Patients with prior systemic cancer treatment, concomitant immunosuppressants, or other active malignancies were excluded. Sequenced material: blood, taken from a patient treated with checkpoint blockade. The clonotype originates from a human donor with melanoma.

The CDR3 is CASSLWGRADTDTQYF. The CDR3 DNA follows: TGTGCCAGCAGTTTATGGGGGAGGGCTGACACAGATACGCAGTATTTT. V and J are TRBV27 and TRBJ2-3, with 7 bases matching TRBD2. The germline V gene encodes CDR1 MNHEY and CDR2 SMNVEV (reference sequence). The CDR3 sequence is 16 residues long. Trimming cost V 1 base and J 2 bases; bases outside gene matches: 6.